The rows below give T cell receptor beta chains drawn from one sample of a study of regulatory T cells in long-lasting Graves disease. MiXCR was run by TCRdb on the multiplex PCR reads, yielding one entry per CDR3 protein. The sample includes 360,000 or so distinct CDR3 sequences, 15% to 20% of them seen just once. The sample was also linked to a second study, of T cells in Graves' hyperthyroidism and ophthalmopathy.

The input for sequencing was peripheral blood mononuclear cells (PBMCs), taken at new diagnosis, from a patient treated with antithyroid drugs. The source of these receptors is a woman younger than 30 with Graves disease. CDR3s leave out the opening cysteine and the closing phenylalanine or tryptophan. Each record gives: J gene, clone size, V gene, CDR3 protein. Size tells how often a clone was seen (once, few, many) or the class of an expanded clone, and some rows leave it out.

J: TRBJ1-5; size: -; V: TRBV12-3/TRBV12-4; CDR3: ASRTGTNQPQH
J: TRBJ2-5; size: many; V: TRBV7-2; CDR3: ASSLTRRETQY
J: TRBJ2-7; size: many; V: TRBV6-1; CDR3: ASSRGGGRVKTYEQY
J: TRBJ1-4; size: -; V: TRBV7-9; CDR3: ASSRGQAYEKLF
J: TRBJ2-5; size: few; V: TRBV6-1; CDR3: ASSPTPTNLPGLAGVATQY
J: TRBJ2-2; size: -; V: TRBV10-1; CDR3: ASLHDNTGELF
J: TRBJ2-3; size: many; V: TRBV18; CDR3: ASSQTSTDTQY
J: TRBJ1-5; size: few; V: TRBV20-1; CDR3: SARDTRTGGDQPQH
J: TRBJ2-1; size: many; V: TRBV20-1; CDR3: SAFPAGGRAPRNEQF
J: TRBJ2-3; size: few; V: TRBV6-1; CDR3: ASRLAGAGTDTQY
J: TRBJ2-7; size: -; V: TRBV12-3/TRBV12-4; CDR3: ASSLLTSGNEQY
J: TRBJ2-3; size: -; V: TRBV6-1; CDR3: ASSAEDQRTDTQY
J: TRBJ1-1; size: -; V: TRBV11-1; CDR3: ASSHGQGGTEAF
J: TRBJ1-2; size: few; V: TRBV6-1; CDR3: ASRRDSPRGYT
J: TRBJ1-1; size: many; V: TRBV30; CDR3: AWTLRLNTEAF
J: TRBJ2-1; size: many; V: TRBV2; CDR3: ASSDLPGHNENEQF
J: TRBJ2-3; size: many; V: TRBV5-1; CDR3: ASSLQGSGQY
J: TRBJ2-1; size: many; V: TRBV20-1; CDR3: SAETAGTSGLTNNEQF
J: TRBJ2-2; size: -; V: TRBV2; CDR3: ASNRAGELF
J: TRBJ2-5; size: many; V: TRBV10-3; CDR3: AIRGGGTGRETQY
J: TRBJ2-1; size: -; V: TRBV7-3; CDR3: ASSLNPGAIYNEQF
J: TRBJ2-5; size: few; V: TRBV20-1; CDR3: SAGLLGAQETQY
J: TRBJ1-3; size: many; V: TRBV2; CDR3: ASTGQGYSGNTIY
J: TRBJ2-7; size: many; V: TRBV2; CDR3: ASSEIHYEQY
J: TRBJ1-3; size: many; V: TRBV5-1; CDR3: ASTPSSGNTIY
J: TRBJ2-3; size: many; V: TRBV7-3; CDR3: ASSSRSRGRGRTDTQY
J: TRBJ2-1; size: -; V: TRBV5-1; CDR3: ASSQGLAARNEQF
J: TRBJ1-1; size: many; V: TRBV6-5; CDR3: ASSYSGQGRTEAF
J: TRBJ2-2; size: few; V: TRBV27; CDR3: ASSLYRATGELF
J: TRBJ2-7; size: many; V: TRBV20-1; CDR3: SASDRGSLYEQY
J: TRBJ1-3; size: few; V: TRBV5-1; CDR3: ASSLVQGGYTIY
J: TRBJ1-4; size: few; V: TRBV9; CDR3: ASSVGTPTFTTNEKLF
J: TRBJ2-3; size: many; V: TRBV12-3/TRBV12-4; CDR3: ASSRGLAGNTDTQY
J: TRBJ1-1; size: many; V: TRBV28; CDR3: ASSSPIGQGSNTEAF
J: TRBJ2-6; size: many; V: TRBV5-1; CDR3: ASSLDALNSGANVLT
J: TRBJ2-1; size: few; V: TRBV19; CDR3: ASSIGPPRYNEQF
J: TRBJ2-5; size: -; V: TRBV7-6; CDR3: ASSSRAGGTPGRETQY
J: TRBJ2-3; size: -; V: TRBV29-1; CDR3: SALDWGQTPSTDTQY
J: TRBJ2-1; size: many; V: TRBV29-1; CDR3: SVRRAGGPEQF
J: TRBJ1-1; size: many; V: TRBV10-3; CDR3: AIRGRADTEAF
J: TRBJ1-2; size: many; V: TRBV5-1; CDR3: ASSLTGDTNYGYT
J: TRBJ1-4; size: -; V: TRBV5-1; CDR3: ASSLGGGTNEKLF
J: TRBJ2-1; size: few; V: TRBV20-1; CDR3: SAELAGEASSYNEQF
J: TRBJ2-7; size: many; V: TRBV28; CDR3: ASSATRGDLTEQY
J: TRBJ2-1; size: many; V: TRBV11-2; CDR3: ASSLEGTGVAYNEQF
J: TRBJ2-3; size: -; V: TRBV24-1; CDR3: ATSDARLPTNTDTQY
J: TRBJ1-2; size: many; V: TRBV28; CDR3: ASSLSLYGYT
J: TRBJ1-1; size: -; V: TRBV20-1; CDR3: SARGGGPNTEAF
J: TRBJ1-2; size: few; V: TRBV29-1; CDR3: SVLREANYGYT
J: TRBJ1-5; size: many; V: TRBV30; CDR3: AWSSGNQPQH
J: TRBJ2-3; size: -; V: TRBV20-1; CDR3: SATGTSGRTDTQY
J: TRBJ1-6; size: -; V: TRBV20-1; CDR3: SAPHTGTANSPLH